These 20 T cell receptor beta chains originate from one sample sequenced in a study of beta chain features in type 1 diabetes. Whole-study findings and limits: A moderate, significant TCRB CDR3 shortening appeared in type 1 diabetes across four CD4+ subsets.

What was sequenced were expressed TCRB transcripts, since all of the isolated RNA had been reverse transcribed. TCRdb keeps only in-frame clones here, not all; method: immunoSEQ multiplex PCR. The table includes hundreds of thousands of clones, about an eighth detected once. These receptors lack a known antigen. The sequenced material came from naive CD4+ T cells from blood. The receptors come from a man younger than 35 with type 1 diabetes.

This clone was seen only a few times. The chain combines TRBV28 with TRBJ2-3; no clear D. CDR1 MDHEN and CDR2 SYDVKM come from the germline V gene. Between the trimmed V and J ends, which lost 4 bases and 2 bases, there was a span of 10 bases. This CDR3 region has 14 residues. The CDR3 spells CASSSPGFTDTQYF. CDR3 coding DNA: TGTGCCAGCAGTTCCCCGGGTTTCACAGATACGCAGTATTTT.

In this sample, this clone turned up a few times. This chain uses TRBV13 with TRBJ1-2, with D hard to call. Trimming pared 5 bases from V and 0 bases from J, leaving 10 bases between. This CDR3 contains 14 residues. The germline gives CDR1 PRHDT, CDR2 FYEKMQ (reference sequence). The DNA of the CDR3 is TGTGCCAGCAGCCTCGGACCTACTAACTATGGCTACACCTTC. It translates to CASSLGPTNYGYTF.

The V call is TRBV10-3, the J call TRBJ1-2; TRBD1 is a possible D gene (6 bases). The CDR3 is made up of 12 amino acids. Germline-derived CDR1 and CDR2 are ENHRY and SYGVKD. V was trimmed by 10 bases and J by 4 bases, leaving 13 bases between them. The CDR3 DNA reads as TGTGCCACCAGCGGGACACCCTATGGCTACACCTTC. Protein: CATSGTPYGYTF.

The V gene is TRBV6-5, the J gene TRBJ1-2, with D possibly TRBD1 on 5 matching bases. The V gene lost 7 bases and the J gene lost 6 bases, with 15 bases spanning the gap. The CDR3 runs to 13 residues. The germline V gene has CDR1 MNHEY and CDR2 SVGAGI. The CDR3 DNA sequence: TGTGCCAGCACCTACGGAGCAGGGAATGGCTACACCTTC. Translation: CASTYGAGNGYTF.

V is TRBV28 and J is TRBJ2-7; a weak D match, TRBD2 (5 bases). The CDR3 is made up of 13 amino acids. Germline V gives CDR1 MDHEN, CDR2 SYDVKM. V was trimmed by 5 bases and J by 7 bases, leaving 15 bases between them. CDR3 DNA: TGTGCCAGCAGTCTGACGACGAGGAGGGAGCAGTACTTC. It translates to CASSLTTRREQYF.

V usage is TRBV30 and J usage is TRBJ1-2; 9 nucleotides match TRBD1. CDR1 and CDR2 (germline): GTSNPN, SVGIG (reference sequence). V shed 3 bases, J shed 8 bases, and the junction held 4 bases outside the gene matches. The CDR3 is made up of 12 amino acids. The CDR3 loop reads CAWRWTGAGYTF. The CDR3 nucleotides are TGTGCCTGGAGGTGGACAGGGGCCGGCTACACCTTC. The entire variable domain, with the rest obtained from reference TRBV30 and TRBJ1-2, is as follows: SQTIHQWPATLVQPVGSPLSLECTVEGTSNPNLYWYRQAAGRGLQLLFYSVGIGQISSEVPQNLSASRPQDRQFILSSKKLLLSDSGFYLCAWRWTGAGYTFGSGTRLTVV.

V usage is TRBV7-9 and J usage is TRBJ1-2; D uncertain. Deletions cut 6 bases from V and 8 bases from J, with 19 bases between. CDR1 and CDR2 (germline): SEHNR, FQNEAQ (reference sequence). The CDR3 loop spans 14 amino acids. CDR3 DNA: TGTGCCAGCAGTCTCGGGGTCTCTATCTCGGGCTACACCTTC. Protein: CASSLGVSISGYTF.

As DNA, the CDR3 is TGTGCCAGCAGCCACGGCGATGGCTACACCTTC. Translation gives CASSHGDGYTF. V usage is TRBV11-3 and J usage is TRBJ1-2, with unresolved D. The germline V and J ends were trimmed by 5 bases and 6 bases, with 7 bases remaining between them. This CDR3 contains 11 residues. The germline CDR1 and CDR2 sequences are SGHNT and YENEEA.

The chain joins TRBV11-3 to TRBJ1-2, with D perhaps TRBD1 (5 bases). Per the germline V gene, CDR1 is SGHNT and CDR2 is YENEEA. The CDR3 contains 13 residues. The ends were cut back, 7 bases at V and 4 bases at J, with 13 bases in the middle. CDR3 protein: CASTGQGTYGYTF. In DNA, the CDR3 is TGTGCCAGCACTGGGCAGGGCACCTATGGCTACACCTTC.

The chain uses TRBV5-1 and TRBJ2-7, with D unclear. Germline values: CDR1 SGHRS, CDR2 YFSETQ. This CDR3 region has 14 residues. Trimming removed 4 bases from V and 0 bases from J, with 11 bases in between. Written as DNA, the CDR3 is TGCGCCAGCAGCCTCGCCGTGAACTCCTACGAGCAGTACTTC. This codes for CASSLAVNSYEQYF.

This sequence joins TRBV5-1 and TRBJ2-7, with 9 bases that match TRBD1. Germline V gene lookup returns CDR1 SGHRS and CDR2 YFSETQ. J gave up 6 bases and V 0 bases, and 4 bases lay outside the gene matches. The CDR3 totals 14 residues. CDR3 protein: CASSLVGTGSEQYF. The CDR3 DNA reads TGCGCCAGCAGCTTGGTGGGGACAGGGTCCGAGCAGTACTTC.

In this sample, this clone turned up a few times. The genes are TRBV5-1 and TRBJ1-2; D is possibly TRBD1 (5 bases). Trimming shortened V by 4 bases and J by 2 bases, and 21 bases separated the two germline ends. The CDR3 consists of 17 residues. Germline CDR1 is SGHRS and CDR2 is YFSETQ. The CDR3: CASSPRGTYLTNYGYTF. The CDR3 DNA is TGCGCCAGCAGCCCCCGGGGGACCTACCTAACGAACTATGGCTACACCTTC.

This clone was picked up a small number of times. The chain recombines TRBV7-9 with TRBJ1-1; perhaps TRBD1 as D (5 bases). Germline CDR1 and CDR2: SEHNR and FQNEAQ (reference sequence). The CDR3 is 16 amino acids. The V end lost 5 bases, the J end lost 5 bases, and 21 bases lay between the germline ends. Here the CDR3 DNA reads TGTGCCAGCAGCCCCTTCGGGGGAGGGGAATGGACTGAAGCTTTCTTT. This codes for CASSPFGGGEWTEAFF.

In regard to this clone: Other DNA sequences from this sample encode an identical CDR3 as well. CDR3 loop: CASSVVAGGTDTQYF. In DNA, the CDR3 is TGTGCCAGCAGCGTAGTGGCGGGGGGCACAGATACGCAGTATTTT. V gene TRBV9 combines with J gene TRBJ2-3; 7 nucleotides align to TRBD2. V trimming: 0 bases; J trimming: 1 base; junction bases outside the gene matches: 2. CDR1 is SGDLS and CDR2 is YYNGEE in the germline V gene. CDR3 length equals 15 residues.

This clone was seen a few times. CDR3 in DNA: TGCGCCAGCAGCCAAGATTCGACTAGCTGGGCTTACGAGCAGTACTTC. It yields the protein CASSQDSTSWAYEQYF. This chain connects TRBV4-1 to TRBJ2-7; 7 positions match TRBD2. The junction had 9 bases not matched to a gene; V was cut back by 0 bases and J by 4 bases. The CDR3 has 16 residues. Per germline, CDR1 MGHRA and CDR2 YSYEKL.

The genes are TRBV6-5 and TRBJ1-1; D call uncertain. V was clipped by 0 bases and J by 3 bases, with 14 bases between them. The CDR3 contains 16 residues. Germline lookup yields CDR1 MNHEY and CDR2 SVGAGI. CDR3 region: CASSYSAAGWHTEAFF. CDR3 coding DNA: TGTGCCAGCAGTTACTCAGCGGCTGGGTGGCACACTGAAGCTTTCTTT.

CDR3 in DNA: TGTGCCAGCAGCTTGGTCCAGGGTGGCGGAGCTTTCTTT. Translating it yields CASSLVQGGGAFF. The V and J genes are TRBV5-6 and TRBJ1-1; possible D gene TRBD1, 5 bases. Deletions cut 0 bases from V and 10 bases from J, with 13 bases between. Germline loops: CDR1 SGHDT, CDR2 YYEEEE. This CDR3 spans 13 amino acids.

This clone occurred a few times. Other DNA sequences within the sample encode an identical CDR3. The rearrangement links TRBV18 to TRBJ1-2, with D unresolved. This CDR3 region has 12 residues. The germline V gene has CDR1 KGHSH and CDR2 LQKENI. V lost 6 bases and J 2 bases, leaving 7 bases between the germline ends. CDR3 protein: CASSPGNYGYTF. DNA of the CDR3: TGTGCCAGCTCCCCCGGGAACTATGGCTACACCTTC.

A few counts support this clone. The genes are TRBV4-1 and TRBJ1-5; the D is unclear. The CDR3 extends over 13 amino acids. Germline values: CDR1 MGHRA, CDR2 YSYEKL. Trimming shortened V by 0 bases and J by 11 bases, and 11 bases separated the two germline ends. CDR3 DNA sequence: TGCGCCAGCAGCCAAGAGATCGAGAGGTCCCAGCATTTT. Protein sequence: CASSQEIERSQHF.

The table lists this clone with a few counts. The chain recombines TRBV29-1 with TRBJ1-6; D is possibly TRBD1 (6 bases). The V gene lost 5 bases and the J gene lost 7 bases, with 15 bases spanning the gap. The CDR3 consists of 14 residues. Germline V gene lookup returns CDR1 SQVTM and CDR2 ANQGSEA. The CDR3, as DNA: TGCAGCGTTCAGGAGGTACAGGGCAATTCACCCCTCCACTTT. Protein product: CSVQEVQGNSPLHF.